This TCR beta chain emerged from a study of CD8 T cells in ankylosing spondylitis. Quantitative 5'-RACE with molecular barcodes produced the TCR beta libraries. TCRdb reanalysed the 5' RACE reads using MiXCR and keeps one entry per CDR3 protein. The top ten hold 2.6% of the sample, which has 250,000 or so distinct CDR3 sequences, about 10% seen once. The germline V gene encodes CDR1 MDHEN and CDR2 SYDVKM. The CDR3 spans 14 residues. The trim removed 3 bases at V and 8 bases at J, leaving 4 bases unmatched. This clonotype was seen at least ten times. Its specificity is unknown. Study findings and constraints: Ankylosing spondylitis blood appeared to carry a characteristic TCR beta motif of several highly homologous variants. Significant enrichment of disease-linked clones was reportedly seen in matched ankylosing spondylitis synovial fluid.

The chain employs TRBV28 and TRBJ2-1, with TRBD1 matching over 10 bases. Sequenced material: blood, either unsorted or a sorted T cell fraction (not recorded which). The receptor's source is a male donor with ankylosing spondylitis or in good health (not recorded which). The CDR3 DNA reads TGTGCCAGCAGTTTGACAGGGGGCACGTATGAGCAGTTCTTC. Protein sequence: CASSLTGGTYEQFF.